These T cell receptor beta chains were read from a single sample in a study of blood T cell repertoires in COVID-19. Clones were read by immunoSEQ multiplex PCR, and TCRdb kept only the in-frame ones, dropping some. The sample lists about 35,000 clones; around 90% were seen once. The sequenced sample was peripheral blood. Receptors originate from a human donor in a cohort sampled during active COVID-19. The CDR3 runs from the conserved cysteine through the conserved F or W. Each record gives: V gene, clone size, D gene, J gene, CDR3 protein, CDR3 DNA. The D gene is left open where the match is weak. Clone size is shown for a subset of rows, as once, few, many or a class of expanded clone.

TRBV29-1	-	TRBD1	TRBJ2-7	CSVDKGRQGSNEQYF	TGCAGCGTTGATAAAGGGAGACAGGGGTCAAACGAGCAGTACTTC
TRBV5-5	once	-	TRBJ2-7	CASSVLVSGGEQYF	TGTGCCAGCTCTGTTCTGGTTTCCGGGGGCGAGCAGTACTTC
TRBV6-6	-	-	TRBJ2-7	CASRPNREDCEQYF	TGTGCCAGCAGGCCAAACCGGGAAGATTGCGAGCAGTACTTC
TRBV30	few	TRBD2	TRBJ2-1	CASASGSLRNEQFF	TGTGCCTCCGCTAGCGGGAGCTTGAGGAATGAGCAGTTCTTC
TRBV4-2	few	TRBD1	TRBJ2-7	CASSQAHGQGAISEQYF	TGTGCCAGCAGCCAGGCTCACGGACAGGGGGCGATTAGCGAGCAGTACTTC
TRBV19	-	-	TRBJ1-2	CASSMRTPPNYGYTF	TGTGCCAGTAGTATGCGGACACCTCCTAACTATGGCTACACCTTC
TRBV29-1	-	TRBD1	TRBJ2-5	CSVEDRYQETQYF	TGCAGCGTTGAGGACAGGTACCAAGAGACCCAGTACTTC
TRBV29-1	-	TRBD2	TRBJ2-7	CSVKASGGSSEQYF	TGCAGCGTTAAAGCTAGCGGGGGGAGTAGCGAGCAGTACTTC
TRBV7-2	-	-	TRBJ2-7	CASSLSVGYEQYF	TGTGCCAGCAGCTTATCTGTCGGCTACGAGCAGTACTTC
TRBV3-1/TRBV3-2	-	-	TRBJ2-4	CASIPEPAGGNIQYF	TGTGCCAGCATCCCAGAGCCAGCGGGTGGGAACATTCAGTACTTC
TRBV5-4	-	-	TRBJ2-5	CASSLGGQETQYF	TGTGCCAGCAGCTTGGGCGGCCAAGAGACCCAGTACTTC
TRBV6-4	-	-	TRBJ2-3	CASSAWASGTDTQYF	TGTGCCAGCAGCGCTTGGGCTAGCGGCACAGATACGCAGTATTTT
TRBV6-2/TRBV6-3	-	TRBD2	TRBJ2-3	CASSHGGLAGGTDTQYF	TGTGCCAGCAGTCACGGAGGACTAGCGGGGGGCACAGATACGCAGTATTTT
TRBV30	few	-	TRBJ1-1	CAWSLVGRGTEAFF	TGTGCCTGGAGCCTCGTCGGGAGGGGCACTGAAGCTTTCTTT
TRBV9	-	-	TRBJ2-7	CASSVGGNSYEQYF	TGTGCCAGCAGCGTAGGCGGAAACTCCTACGAGCAGTACTTC
TRBV28	-	TRBD2	TRBJ2-3	CASSPATSRTDTQYF	TGTGCCAGCAGTCCAGCGACTAGCCGCACAGATACGCAGTATTTT
TRBV6-2/TRBV6-3	few	TRBD1	TRBJ1-6	CASSYGTGLNSPLHF	TGTGCCAGCAGTTACGGGACAGGGCTTAATTCACCCCTCCACTTT
TRBV6-5	-	-	TRBJ2-3	CASSYFPGAGPDTQYF	TGTGCCAGCAGTTACTTTCCGGGAGCTGGTCCAGATACGCAGTATTTT
TRBV12-5	-	-	TRBJ1-4	CASGLVRGGRLYEKLFF	TGTGCTAGTGGTTTGGTACGGGGGGGCAGGTTATATGAAAAACTGTTTTTT
TRBV27	-	TRBD2	TRBJ2-1	CASSSGTSGRYNEQFF	TGTGCCAGCAGTTCAGGGACTAGCGGGAGGTACAATGAGCAGTTCTTC
TRBV30	-	TRBD1	TRBJ2-1	CAWSVKVPGQGFF	TGTGCCTGGAGTGTAAAAGTCCCGGGACAGGGGTTCTTC
TRBV11-3	-	-	TRBJ2-1	CASSLLNYGEQFF	TGTGCCAGCAGCTTGCTGAACTACGGTGAGCAGTTCTTC
TRBV2	-	TRBD2	TRBJ2-5	CASSRRGGQETQYF	TGTGCCAGCAGCCGACGGGGGGGCCAAGAGACCCAGTACTTC